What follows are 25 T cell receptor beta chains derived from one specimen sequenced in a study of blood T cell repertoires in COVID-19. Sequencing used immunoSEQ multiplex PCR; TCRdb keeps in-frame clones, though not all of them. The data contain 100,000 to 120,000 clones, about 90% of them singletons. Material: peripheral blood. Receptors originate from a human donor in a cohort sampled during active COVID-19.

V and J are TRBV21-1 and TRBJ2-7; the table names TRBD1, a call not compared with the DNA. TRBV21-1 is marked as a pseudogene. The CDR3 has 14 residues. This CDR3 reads CASTYRDGNDEQYF. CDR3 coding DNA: TGTGCCAGCACCTACAGGGATGGGAATGACGAGCAGTACTTC.

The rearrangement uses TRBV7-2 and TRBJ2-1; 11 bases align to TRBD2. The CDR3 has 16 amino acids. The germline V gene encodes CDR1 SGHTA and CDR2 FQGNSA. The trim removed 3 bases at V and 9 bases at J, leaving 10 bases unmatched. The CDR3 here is CASSFQTSGAGSEQFF. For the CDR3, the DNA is TGTGCCAGCAGCTTCCAGACTAGCGGGGCGGGTAGTGAGCAGTTCTTC.

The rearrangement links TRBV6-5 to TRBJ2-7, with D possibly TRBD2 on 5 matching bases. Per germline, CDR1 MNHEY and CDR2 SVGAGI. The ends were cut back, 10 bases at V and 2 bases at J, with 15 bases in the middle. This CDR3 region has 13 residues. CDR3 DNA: TGTGCCACCAGATCCAGCGGTGCCTACGAGCAGTACTTC. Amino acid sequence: CATRSSGAYEQYF.

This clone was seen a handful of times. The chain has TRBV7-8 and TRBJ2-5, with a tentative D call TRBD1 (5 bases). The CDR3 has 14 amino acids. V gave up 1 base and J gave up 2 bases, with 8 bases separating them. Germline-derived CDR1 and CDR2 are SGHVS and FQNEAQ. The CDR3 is CASSLVRQQETQYF. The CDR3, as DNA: TGTGCCAGCAGCTTAGTCCGACAGCAAGAGACCCAGTACTTC.

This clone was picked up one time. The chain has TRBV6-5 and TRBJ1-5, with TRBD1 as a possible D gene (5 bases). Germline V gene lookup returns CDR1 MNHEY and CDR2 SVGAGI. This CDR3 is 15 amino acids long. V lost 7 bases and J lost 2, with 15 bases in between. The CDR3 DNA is TGTGCCAGCACCGGAGCGGGAGGGGGCAATCAGCCCCAGCATTTT. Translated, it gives CASTGAGGGNQPQHF.

In DNA form, the CDR3 reads TGTGCCAGCAGCTTAGGGGACCGTCGGGGAGGCGGAAACACCATATATTTT. Protein: CASSLGDRRGGGNTIYF. This sequence joins TRBV7-2 and TRBJ1-3; D is possibly TRBD1 (5 bases). Germline-derived CDR1 and CDR2 are SGHTA and FQGNSA. V lost 1 base and J 4 bases, leaving 17 bases between the germline ends. There are 17 residues in the CDR3.

CDR3 loop: CASSARTSGTDTQYF. The CDR3 nucleotides are TGTGCCAGCAGCGCCCGGACTAGCGGCACAGATACGCAGTATTTT. This sequence joins TRBV11-1 and TRBJ2-3, with 9 nucleotides matching TRBD2. The CDR3 covers 15 residues. Germline lookup yields CDR1 SGHAT and CDR2 FQDESV (reference sequence). Unmatched junction bases numbered 4, after V lost 5 bases and J lost 1 base.

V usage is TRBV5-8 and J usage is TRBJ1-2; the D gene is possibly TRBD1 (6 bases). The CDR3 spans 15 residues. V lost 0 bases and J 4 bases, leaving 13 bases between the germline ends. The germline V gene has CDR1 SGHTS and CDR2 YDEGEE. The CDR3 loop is CASSLAGGGGYGYTF. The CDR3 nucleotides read TGTGCCAGCAGCTTGGCGGGGGGCGGCGGCTATGGCTACACCTTC.

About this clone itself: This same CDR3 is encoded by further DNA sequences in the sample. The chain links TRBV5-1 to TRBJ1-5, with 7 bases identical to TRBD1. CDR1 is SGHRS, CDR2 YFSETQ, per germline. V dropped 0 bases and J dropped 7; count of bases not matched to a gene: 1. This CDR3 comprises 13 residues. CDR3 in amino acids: CASSLAGGQPQHF. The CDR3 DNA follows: TGCGCCAGCAGCTTGGCAGGGGGGCAGCCCCAGCATTTT.

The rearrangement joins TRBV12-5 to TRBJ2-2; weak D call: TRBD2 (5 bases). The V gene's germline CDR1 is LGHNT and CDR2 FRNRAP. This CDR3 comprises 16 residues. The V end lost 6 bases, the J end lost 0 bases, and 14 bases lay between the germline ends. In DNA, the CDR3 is TGTGCTAGTGGCCTTCGGGCGGGCCCGAACACCGGGGAGCTGTTTTTT. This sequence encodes CASGLRAGPNTGELFF.

The CDR3 nucleotides read TGTGCCAGCAGGCCTGGGGGGGACACTGAAGCTTTCTTT. It translates to CASRPGGDTEAFF. V is TRBV6-2 or TRBV6-3 and J is TRBJ1-1, with TRBD1 as a possible D gene (5 bases). Germline loops: CDR1 MNHEY, CDR2 SVGEGT. This CDR3 comprises 13 residues. V shed 6 bases and J shed 3 bases, with 11 bases lying between them.

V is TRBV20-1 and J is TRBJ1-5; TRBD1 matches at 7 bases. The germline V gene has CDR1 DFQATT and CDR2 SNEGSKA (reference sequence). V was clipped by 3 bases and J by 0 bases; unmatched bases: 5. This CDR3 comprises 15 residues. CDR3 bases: TGCAGTGCTAGTAAGGGGGCTTATAGCAATCAGCCCCAGCATTTT. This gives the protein CSASKGAYSNQPQHF.

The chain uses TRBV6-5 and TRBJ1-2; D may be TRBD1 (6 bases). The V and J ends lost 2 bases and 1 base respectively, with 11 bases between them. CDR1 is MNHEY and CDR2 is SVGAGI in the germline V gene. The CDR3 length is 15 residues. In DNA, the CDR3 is TGTGCCAGCAGTTACGGGCAGGGGTATAACTATGGCTACACCTTC. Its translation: CASSYGQGYNYGYTF.

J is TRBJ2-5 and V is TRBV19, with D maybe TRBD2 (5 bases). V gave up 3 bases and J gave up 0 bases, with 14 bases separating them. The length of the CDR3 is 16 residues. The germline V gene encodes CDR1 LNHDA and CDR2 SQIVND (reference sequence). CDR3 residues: CASSIGDRAYQETQYF. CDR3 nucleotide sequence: TGTGCCAGTAGTATCGGGGATAGGGCGTACCAAGAGACCCAGTACTTC. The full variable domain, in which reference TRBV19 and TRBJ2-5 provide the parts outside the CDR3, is DGGITQSPKYLFRKEGQNVTLSCEQNLNHDAMYWYRQDPGQGLRLIYYSQIVNDFQKGDIAEGYSVSREKKESFPLTVTSAQKNPTAFYLCASSIGDRAYQETQYFGPGTRLLVL.

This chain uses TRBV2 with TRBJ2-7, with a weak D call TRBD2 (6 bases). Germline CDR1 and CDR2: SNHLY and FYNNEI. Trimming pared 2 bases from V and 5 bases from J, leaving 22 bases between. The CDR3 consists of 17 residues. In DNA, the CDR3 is TGTGCCAGCAGTGAAATGGGGGGACCAGGTAGGAGGAACGAGCAGTACTTC. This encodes CASSEMGGPGRRNEQYF.

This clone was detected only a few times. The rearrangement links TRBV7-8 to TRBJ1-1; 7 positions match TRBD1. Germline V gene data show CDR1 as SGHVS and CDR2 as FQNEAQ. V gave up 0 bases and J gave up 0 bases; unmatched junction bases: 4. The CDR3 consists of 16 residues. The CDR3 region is CASSLAWTGMNTEAFF. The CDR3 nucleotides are TGTGCCAGCAGCTTAGCTTGGACAGGCATGAACACTGAAGCTTTCTTT.

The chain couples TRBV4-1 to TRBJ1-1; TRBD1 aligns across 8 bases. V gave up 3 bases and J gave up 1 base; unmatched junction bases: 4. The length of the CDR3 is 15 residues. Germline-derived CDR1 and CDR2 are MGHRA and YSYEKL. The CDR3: CASSQGTGWNTEAFF. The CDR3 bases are TGCGCCAGCAGCCAGGGGACAGGCTGGAACACTGAAGCTTTCTTT.

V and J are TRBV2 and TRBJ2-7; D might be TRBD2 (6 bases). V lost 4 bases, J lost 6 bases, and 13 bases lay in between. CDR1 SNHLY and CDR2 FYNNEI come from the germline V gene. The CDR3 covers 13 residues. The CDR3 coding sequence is TGTGCCAGCAGTGTTAGCGGTTTCGTCGAGCAGTACTTC. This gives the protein CASSVSGFVEQYF.

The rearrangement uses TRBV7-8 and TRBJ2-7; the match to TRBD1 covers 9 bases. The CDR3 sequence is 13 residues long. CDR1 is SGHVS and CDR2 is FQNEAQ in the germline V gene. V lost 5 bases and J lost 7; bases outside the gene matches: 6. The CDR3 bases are TGTGCCAGCAGCCAACAGGGGGCTAGGGAGCAGTACTTC. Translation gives CASSQQGAREQYF.

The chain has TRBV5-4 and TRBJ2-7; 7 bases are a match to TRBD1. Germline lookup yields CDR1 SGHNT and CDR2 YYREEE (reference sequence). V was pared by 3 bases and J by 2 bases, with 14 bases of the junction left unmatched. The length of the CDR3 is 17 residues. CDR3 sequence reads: CASSSVGPDRRTYEQYF. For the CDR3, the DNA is TGTGCCAGCAGCTCAGTGGGACCGGACAGGAGAACCTACGAGCAGTACTTC.

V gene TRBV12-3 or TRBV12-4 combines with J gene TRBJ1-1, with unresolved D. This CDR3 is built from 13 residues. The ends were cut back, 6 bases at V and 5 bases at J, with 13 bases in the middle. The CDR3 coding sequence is TGTGCCAGCAGCTCCTTAGAGGCTACTGAAGCTTTCTTT. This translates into CASSSLEATEAFF.

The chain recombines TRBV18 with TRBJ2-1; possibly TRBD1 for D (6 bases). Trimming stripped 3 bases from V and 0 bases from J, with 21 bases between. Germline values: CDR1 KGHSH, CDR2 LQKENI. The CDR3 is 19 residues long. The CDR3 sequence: CASSPRDLAAGASYNEQFF. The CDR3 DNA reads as TGTGCCAGCTCACCCCGGGATCTCGCGGCAGGGGCCTCCTACAATGAGCAGTTCTTC.

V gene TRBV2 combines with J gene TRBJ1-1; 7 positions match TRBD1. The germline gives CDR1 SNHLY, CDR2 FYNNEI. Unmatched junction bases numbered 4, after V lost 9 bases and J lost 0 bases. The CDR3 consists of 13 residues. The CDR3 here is CARKGQMNTEAFF. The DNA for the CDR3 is TGTGCCAGGAAGGGACAGATGAACACTGAAGCTTTCTTT.

CDR3 bases: TGTGCCAGCAGCTCGTCCTCTAGCGGGAGTTACGACCGCCGTTACGAGCAGTACTTC. It is translated as CASSSSSSGSYDRRYEQYF. V is TRBV5-4 and J is TRBJ2-7; 10 positions agree with TRBD2. The germline V gene encodes CDR1 SGHNT and CDR2 YYREEE (reference sequence). This CDR3 has 19 amino acids. J gave up 4 bases and V 3 bases, and 19 bases lay outside the gene matches.

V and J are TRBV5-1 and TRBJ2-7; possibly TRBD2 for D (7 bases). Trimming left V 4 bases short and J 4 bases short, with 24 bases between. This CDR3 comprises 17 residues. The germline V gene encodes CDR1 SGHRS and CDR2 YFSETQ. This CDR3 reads CASSRGGAAPGVYEQYF. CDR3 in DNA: TGCGCCAGCAGCCGGGGAGGGGCGGCGCCAGGGGTATACGAGCAGTACTTC.